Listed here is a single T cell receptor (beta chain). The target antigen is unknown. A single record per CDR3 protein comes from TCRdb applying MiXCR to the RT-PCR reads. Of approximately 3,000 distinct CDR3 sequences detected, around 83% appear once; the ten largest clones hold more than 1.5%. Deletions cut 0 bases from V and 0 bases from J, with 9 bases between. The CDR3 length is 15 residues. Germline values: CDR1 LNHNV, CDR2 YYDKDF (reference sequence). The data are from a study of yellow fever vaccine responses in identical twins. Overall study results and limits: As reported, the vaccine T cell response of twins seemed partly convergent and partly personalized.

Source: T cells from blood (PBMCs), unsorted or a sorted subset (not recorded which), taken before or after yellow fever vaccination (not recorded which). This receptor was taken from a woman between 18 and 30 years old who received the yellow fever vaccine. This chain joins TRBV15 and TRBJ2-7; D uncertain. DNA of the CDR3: TGTGCCACCAGCAGAGACGCAGTGATCTCCTACGAGCAGTACTTC. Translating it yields CATSRDAVISYEQYF. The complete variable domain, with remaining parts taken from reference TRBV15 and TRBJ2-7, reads DAMVIQNPRYQVTQFGKPVTLSCSQTLNHNVMYWYQQKSSQAPKLLFHYYDKDFNNEADTPDNFQSRRPNTSFCFLDIRSPGLGDTAMYLCATSRDAVISYEQYFGPGTRLTVT.